The 12 T cell receptor beta chains reported below all come from one sample, sequenced in a study of PD-1 blockade in classical Hodgkin lymphoma. Time point in this sample: newly diagnosed, previously untreated cHL patient sample. The repertoire was sequenced with immunoSEQ multiplex PCR; TCRdb's copy has only in-frame clones and lacks some. The table lists 20,000 to 25,000 clones, 94% of them singletons, with around 3.9% in the top ten. Sequencing input: peripheral blood mononuclear cells (PBMCs). These TCRs come from a human donor with classical Hodgkin lymphoma.

The V gene is TRBV4-2, the J gene TRBJ1-2, with a possible D match to TRBD1 (5 bases). Germline CDR1 and CDR2: LGHNA and YNFKEQ. Trimming pared 0 bases from V and 2 bases from J, leaving 10 bases between. The CDR3 loop spans 15 amino acids. The CDR3 bases are TGTGCCAGCAGCCAAGAGACAGCAGGAAACTATGGCTACACCTTC. It encodes CASSQETAGNYGYTF.

This CDR3 reads CASSQGSLGEKLFF. The CDR3 region has the DNA TGTGCCAGCAGCCAAGGCTCTCTCGGTGAAAAACTGTTTTTT. The rearrangement links TRBV7-2 to TRBJ1-4, with no clear D. The V and J ends lost 5 bases and 7 bases respectively, with 14 bases between them. Germline CDR1 and CDR2: SGHTA and FQGNSA. This CDR3 spans 14 amino acids.

The chain is built from TRBV4-3 and TRBJ1-3; D perhaps matches TRBD1 (5 bases). The length of the CDR3 is 15 residues. V lost 1 base and J 3 bases, leaving 10 bases between the germline ends. The germline V gene has CDR1 LGHNA and CDR2 YSLEER. The CDR3 spells CASSQVSGGGNTIYF. The CDR3 coding sequence is TGCGCCAGCAGCCAAGTATCGGGGGGTGGAAACACCATATATTTT.

V usage is TRBV28 and J usage is TRBJ1-4; TRBD1 agrees at 8 bases. There are 16 residues in the CDR3. Germline V gene lookup returns CDR1 MDHEN and CDR2 SYDVKM. V shed 4 bases, J shed 8 bases, and the junction held 12 bases outside the gene matches. CDR3 amino acids: CASSYITQGAGEKLFF. CDR3 bases: TGTGCCAGCAGTTACATAACTCAGGGGGCAGGGGAAAAACTGTTTTTT.

The chain has TRBV19 and TRBJ2-7, with TRBD2 as a possible D gene (6 bases). The CDR3 loop spans 15 amino acids. Germline V gene data show CDR1 as LNHDA and CDR2 as SQIVND (reference sequence). V gave up 4 bases and J gave up 0 bases, with 13 bases separating them. The CDR3 nucleotides are TGTGCCAGTAGTACGGACGCGGGGCCCTCCTACGAGCAGTACTTC. Translated, it gives CASSTDAGPSYEQYF.

The V call is TRBV19, the J call TRBJ2-2, with TRBD1 matching over 9 bases. The CDR3 runs 15 residues. J was trimmed by 4 bases and V by 4 bases; bases with no gene match: 4. The V gene's germline CDR1 is LNHDA and CDR2 SQIVND (reference sequence). The CDR3 region is CASSTTGGRTGELFF. CDR3 in DNA: TGTGCCAGTAGTACTACAGGGGGCCGCACCGGGGAGCTGTTTTTT.

This clone was seen more than once but under ten times. Written as DNA, the CDR3 is TGTGCCAGCAGAGCGGGGGAGAGCACCGGGGAGCTGTTTTTT. Translated: CASRAGESTGELFF. This chain connects TRBV6-4 to TRBJ2-2; 8 positions match TRBD2. The CDR3 is made up of 14 amino acids. Losses at the gene ends were 6 bases for V and 4 bases for J; bases not matched to a gene: 4. The germline V gene encodes CDR1 MRHNA and CDR2 SNTAGT.

The chain couples TRBV7-9 to TRBJ2-5; 8 bases line up with TRBD2. V gave up 3 bases and J gave up 1 base; unmatched junction bases: 7. The CDR3 is 16 residues long. From germline, CDR1 is SEHNR and CDR2 FQNEAQ (reference sequence). The CDR3 here is CASSLLVAGTQETQYF. Here the CDR3 DNA reads TGTGCCAGCAGCTTGTTGGTAGCGGGGACCCAAGAGACCCAGTACTTC.

The genes are TRBV5-1 and TRBJ1-1; perhaps TRBD1 as D (5 bases). V was pared by 0 bases and J by 6 bases, with 12 bases between. The germline V gene encodes CDR1 SGHRS and CDR2 YFSETQ. The CDR3 contains 14 residues. For the CDR3, the DNA is TGCGCCAGCAGCTTGGCGGGGACTATGCCTGAAGCTTTCTTT. As protein: CASSLAGTMPEAFF.

The rearrangement joins TRBV10-3 to TRBJ2-2, with TRBD2 matching over 12 bases. The V and J ends lost 8 bases and 1 base, in that order; junction bases with no gene match: 2. Germline CDR1 reads ENHRY; CDR2 reads SYGVKD. The CDR3 consists of 15 residues. This CDR3 is CAIASGRENTGELFF. CDR3 DNA sequence: TGTGCCATCGCTAGCGGGAGGGAGAACACCGGGGAGCTGTTTTTT.

The rearrangement links TRBV18 to TRBJ1-6; TRBD1 agrees at 8 bases. CDR1 KGHSH and CDR2 LQKENI come from the germline V gene. Trimming at V came to 1 base and at J to 1 base, leaving 9 bases not matched to a gene. CDR3 size: 19 residues. CDR3 protein: CASSPLVTQGASYNSPLHF. DNA for the CDR3: TGTGCCAGCTCACCACTCGTTACCCAGGGGGCATCCTATAATTCACCCCTCCACTTT. The variable domain in full, completed from reference TRBV18 and TRBJ1-6, reads NAGVMQNPRHLVRRRGQEARLRCSPMKGHSHVYWYRQLPEEGLKFMVYLQKENIIDESGMPKERFSAEFPKEGPSILRIQQVVRGDSAAYFCASSPLVTQGASYNSPLHFGNGTRLTVT.

This rearrangement joins TRBV14 to TRBJ2-1; no firm D call. The V gene's germline CDR1 is SGHDN and CDR2 FVKESK. The CDR3 totals 13 residues. Trimming left V 0 bases short and J 7 bases short, with 7 bases between. Here the CDR3 DNA reads TGTGCCAGCAGCCAAGATAAAGGGAATGAGCAGTTCTTC. Protein sequence: CASSQDKGNEQFF.